The 13 T cell receptor beta chains in this list originate from one sample, sequenced in a study of shared clonotypes between healthy human individuals. Method: immunoSEQ multiplex PCR; TCRdb's copy keeps in-frame clones and lacks some. Among 2 million or so clones listed, around 96% were seen once. CD45RO-negative, CCR7-positively selected cells formed the naive CD8 fraction, excluding terminally differentiated effector memory CD45RA+ cells. Sample: naive CD8+ T cells sorted from blood. Receptors were obtained from a man aged 18 to 35 in good health.

This clone came up once. This chain joins TRBV6-5 and TRBJ2-5; D remains unclear. Germline CDR1 and CDR2: MNHEY and SVGAGI. Trimming removed 6 bases at V and 2 bases at J, with 10 bases between. CDR3 length equals 13 residues. The CDR3 region is CASSPHTQETQYF. The DNA of the CDR3 is TGTGCCAGCAGCCCCCACACACAAGAGACCCAGTACTTC.

For this clone: This sample includes further DNA sequences coding for the same CDR3. The V and J genes are TRBV27 and TRBJ1-1; D gene uncertain. The V gene lost 0 bases and the J gene lost 2 bases, with 4 bases spanning the gap. The CDR3 consists of 13 residues. CDR1 is MNHEY, CDR2 SMNVEV, per germline (reference sequence). CDR3: CASSLSVNTEAFF. The DNA for the CDR3 is TGTGCCAGCAGTTTATCCGTTAACACTGAAGCTTTCTTT.

As DNA, the CDR3 is TGTGCCAGCTCACCACCGACAGGGGAATCCTACAATGAGCAGTTCTTC. Translated: CASSPPTGESYNEQFF. The gene calls are TRBV18 and TRBJ2-1; 8 bases line up with TRBD1. Trimming cost V 0 bases and J 1 base; bases outside gene matches: 2. Germline CDR1 is KGHSH and CDR2 is LQKENI. The CDR3 extends over 16 amino acids.

This chain links TRBV15 with TRBJ1-1, with D possibly matching TRBD1 (5 bases). CDR1 is LNHNV, CDR2 YYDKDF, per germline (reference sequence). The V gene lost 4 bases and the J gene lost 1 base, with 7 bases spanning the gap. The CDR3 totals 13 residues. CDR3 sequence (DNA): TGTGCCACCAGCAAAGGGGAGAACACTGAAGCTTTCTTT. This translates into CATSKGENTEAFF.

The chain carries TRBV5-1 and TRBJ2-7; tentatively, D is TRBD2 (6 bases). CDR3 size: 15 residues. With 4 bases removed from V and 3 bases from J, the gap between germline ends came to 17 bases. Looked up from germline, CDR1 is SGHRS and CDR2 is YFSETQ. The CDR3 is CASSQTGDLNYEQYF. The DNA of the CDR3 is TGCGCCAGCAGCCAGACGGGGGATCTTAACTACGAGCAGTACTTC.

J is TRBJ2-7 and V is TRBV27; no definite D call. This CDR3 comprises 15 residues. V shed 3 bases and J shed 3 bases, with 15 bases lying between them. Looked up from germline, CDR1 is MNHEY and CDR2 is SMNVEV (reference sequence). CDR3 DNA sequence: TGTGCCAGCAGTTTCATGTCGGACCTCAGCTACGAGCAGTACTTC. Its protein is CASSFMSDLSYEQYF.

The V gene is TRBV27, the J gene TRBJ2-7, with 8 bases matching TRBD1. This CDR3 spans 15 amino acids. The V and J ends lost 3 bases and 5 bases, in that order; junction bases with no gene match: 9. Germline values: CDR1 MNHEY, CDR2 SMNVEV (reference sequence). The CDR3: CASSFRSGGSDEQYF. CDR3 nucleotide sequence: TGTGCCAGCAGTTTTCGATCAGGGGGCAGCGACGAGCAGTACTTC.

V usage is TRBV28 and J usage is TRBJ2-5; 9 nucleotides line up with TRBD1. Trimming took 5 bases from V and 5 from J; bases not matched to a gene: 6. Germline CDR1 MDHEN, CDR2 SYDVKM. This CDR3 has 14 amino acids. The DNA for the CDR3 is TGTGCCAGCAGTCCCGGGACAGGGTTTGAGACCCAGTACTTC. It translates to CASSPGTGFETQYF. Supplemented by reference TRBV28 and TRBJ2-5, the full variable domain reads DVKVTQSSRYLVKRTGEKVFLECVQDMDHENMFWYRQDPGLGLRLIYFSYDVKMKEKGDIPEGYSVSREKKERFSLILESASTNQTSMYLCASSPGTGFETQYFGPGTRLLVL.

The chain joins TRBV19 to TRBJ2-7; 7 bases align to TRBD1. Germline CDR1 and CDR2: LNHDA and SQIVND (reference sequence). Germline trimming cut 6 bases from V and 1 base from J; bases unmatched to any gene: 9. This CDR3 is 15 amino acids long. In DNA form, the CDR3 reads TGTGCCAGTAGGTCGACAGGGTCTAGATCCTACGAGCAGTACTTC. Translation: CASRSTGSRSYEQYF.

There are a few counts of this clone. The chain links TRBV11-2 to TRBJ1-2; the match to TRBD1 covers 8 bases. The trim removed 4 bases at V and 6 bases at J, leaving 1 base unmatched. Germline V lookup: CDR1 SGHAT, CDR2 FQNNGV. The CDR3 is 12 amino acids. For the CDR3, the DNA is TGTGCCAGCAGCTCGACAGGGGATGGCTACACCTTC. It translates to CASSSTGDGYTF. The whole variable domain, remainder taken from reference TRBV11-2 and TRBJ1-2, is EAGVAQSPRYKIIEKRQSVAFWCNPISGHATLYWYQQILGQGPKLLIQFQNNGVVDDSQLPKDRFSAERLKGVDSTLKIQPAKLEDSAVYLCASSSTGDGYTFGSGTRLTVV.

This clone was seen a single time. J is TRBJ1-1 and V is TRBV5-4; 8 bases are shared with TRBD1. The CDR3 sequence is 16 residues long. V lost 4 bases and J lost 0; bases outside the gene matches: 8. Germline V gene lookup returns CDR1 SGHNT and CDR2 YYREEE (reference sequence). The CDR3 DNA sequence: TGTGCCAGCAGCATCACCGGGACAGGCCTGAACACTGAAGCTTTCTTT. Encoded protein: CASSITGTGLNTEAFF.

This clone was detected only once. This chain links TRBV5-1 with TRBJ2-1, with 7 bases aligning to TRBD2. After removal of 4 bases from V and 8 bases from J, the junction contained 12 bases not matched to a gene. The CDR3 loop spans 15 amino acids. Looked up from germline, CDR1 is SGHRS and CDR2 is YFSETQ. The CDR3 nucleotides are TGCGCCAGCAGCCCCAGCGCGGGAGTATATGATGAGCAGTTCTTC. Translating it yields CASSPSAGVYDEQFF.

The rearrangement links TRBV27 to TRBJ1-2, with TRBD1 matching 9 bases. The CDR3 spans 15 residues. The germline CDR1 and CDR2 sequences are MNHEY and SMNVEV (reference sequence). Germline trimming cut 6 bases from V and 6 bases from J; bases unmatched to any gene: 11. In DNA form, the CDR3 reads TGTGCCAGCAGATTGTTAGGGACAGGGTTAGATGGCTACACCTTC. Translated, it gives CASRLLGTGLDGYTF.